The next 19 T cell receptor beta chains were all read from a single sample in a study of T cell responses to AZD1222 COVID-19 vaccine (dated by TCRdb to about 2021). The receptor library was made with the immunoSEQ multiplex PCR assay. Sourced from immuneACCESS, this table was stored by TCRdb with only in-frame sequences that have V and J called. A share of the clones is absent; for the studies checked, an unresolved V gene accounts for under half, and the remainder has no known explanation. In this sample the table shows roughly 180,000 clones, 88% of which occur a single time. The ten largest clones take up less than 0.55% of the sample. What this sample's time point label stands for: baseline before first vaccination. The specimen was peripheral blood, collected on day 0 of AZD1222 vaccination. The source of these receptors is an adult in good health.

The V and J genes are TRBV27 and TRBJ2-5; TRBD2 matches 13 bases. This CDR3 is built from 15 residues. Germline CDR1 MNHEY, CDR2 SMNVEV (reference sequence). Unmatched junction bases numbered 5, after V lost 5 bases and J lost 5 bases. The CDR3 reads CASSPGTSGKETQYF. The CDR3, as DNA: TGTGCCAGCAGTCCCGGGACTAGCGGGAAGGAGACCCAGTACTTC.

This chain uses TRBV28 with TRBJ1-6; D is perhaps TRBD1 (5 bases). V was trimmed by 10 bases and J by 9 bases, leaving 19 bases between them. The CDR3 contains 14 residues. CDR1 is MDHEN, CDR2 SYDVKM, per germline. The CDR3 coding sequence is TGTGCCACCTCGACAGTCATTATGAGTTCACCCCTCCACTTT. Amino acids: CATSTVIMSSPLHF.

The chain uses TRBV28 and TRBJ1-2; 7 bases line up with TRBD1. This CDR3 is built from 13 residues. Germline trimming cut 5 bases from V and 3 bases from J; bases unmatched to any gene: 3. Per germline, CDR1 MDHEN and CDR2 SYDVKM. CDR3 bases: TGTGCCAGCAGTCTCGGGACAGACTATGGCTACACCTTC. The encoded protein is CASSLGTDYGYTF.

For the CDR3, the DNA is TGTGCCAGCAGAACAGGGGAAGCCTATGGCTACACCTTC. Amino acids: CASRTGEAYGYTF. This chain joins TRBV6-5 and TRBJ1-2; 7 bases match TRBD1. The ends lost 6 bases at V and 4 bases at J; junction bases unmatched: 5. The V gene's germline CDR1 is MNHEY and CDR2 SVGAGI. The CDR3 covers 13 residues.

The rearrangement links TRBV21-1 to TRBJ2-2; the tabulated D call, TRBD2, remains unverified against the DNA. TRBV21-1 is assigned pseudogene status. The CDR3 spans 16 residues. The CDR3 loop is CASSSAPGSHSGELFF. The CDR3 coding sequence is TGTGCCAGCAGCTCAGCCCCGGGGAGTCACTCCGGGGAGCTGTTTTTT.

J is TRBJ2-5 and V is TRBV2, with 11 bases lining up with TRBD1. The CDR3 is 17 residues long. The V gene's germline CDR1 is SNHLY and CDR2 FYNNEI. J was trimmed by 4 bases and V by 3 bases; bases with no gene match: 10. The CDR3 nucleotides read TGTGCCAGCAGTGACGAGGACAGGGGGCCGCTTTTAGAGACCCAGTACTTC. Amino acid sequence: CASSDEDRGPLLETQYF.

The chain joins TRBV5-1 to TRBJ1-6; TRBD1 aligns across 8 bases. With 0 bases clipped from V and 5 bases from J, the junction kept 7 bases outside the gene matches. Germline CDR1 and CDR2: SGHRS and YFSETQ. The CDR3 consists of 17 residues. Here the CDR3 DNA reads TGCGCCAGCAGCTTGGATCTTCCGGGACAGGATAATTCACCCCTCCACTTT. It translates to CASSLDLPGQDNSPLHF.

The chain uses TRBV7-9 and TRBJ1-2; 8 nucleotides agree with TRBD1. This CDR3 is 13 amino acids long. V was pared by 5 bases and J by 7 bases, with 6 bases of the junction left unmatched. Germline V gives CDR1 SEHNR, CDR2 FQNEAQ (reference sequence). The CDR3 DNA is TGTGCCAGCAGCCCGGGACAGGAGGTTGGCTACACCTTC. Its protein product is CASSPGQEVGYTF.

The CDR3 DNA reads TGTGCCAGCAGTTTAGGTGGATCGAGGTACGGGGAGCTGTTTTTT. Translation gives CASSLGGSRYGELFF. This sequence joins TRBV27 and TRBJ2-2; unclear D gene. CDR1 and CDR2 from the germline V gene are MNHEY and SMNVEV (reference sequence). The CDR3 spans 15 residues. Trimming removed 2 bases at V and 7 bases at J, with 14 bases between.

The genes are TRBV11-2 and TRBJ2-1; perhaps TRBD2 as D (6 bases). Trimming cost V 0 bases and J 11 bases, with 11 bases left between them. Germline values: CDR1 SGHAT, CDR2 FQNNGV. The CDR3 is 13 amino acids. The CDR3 DNA sequence: TGTGCCAGCAGCTTAGAACCAACTAGCAAGCAGTTCTTC. It yields the protein CASSLEPTSKQFF.

The CDR3 here is CASSPRQGAWETQYF. CDR3 nucleotide sequence: TGTGCCAGCAGCCCCCGGCAGGGGGCTTGGGAGACCCAGTACTTC. The rearrangement joins TRBV14 to TRBJ2-5, with 8 positions matching TRBD1. The germline CDR1 and CDR2 sequences are SGHDN and FVKESK. The CDR3 extends over 15 amino acids. Trimming took 4 bases from V and 5 from J; bases not matched to a gene: 9.

The gene calls are TRBV18 and TRBJ2-7, with D tentatively TRBD2 (5 bases). CDR1 KGHSH and CDR2 LQKENI come from the germline V gene. With 4 bases removed from V and 1 base from J, the gap between germline ends came to 17 bases. The CDR3 spans 16 residues. Here the CDR3 reads CASSLRNGERSYEQYF. CDR3 nucleotide sequence: TGTGCCAGCTCACTACGAAATGGGGAGAGGTCCTACGAGCAGTACTTC.

This clone was counted only a few times. The chain uses TRBV7-3 and TRBJ1-1; TRBD1 is a possible D gene (6 bases). With 4 bases removed from V and 1 base from J, the gap between germline ends came to 10 bases. Germline CDR1 SGHTA, CDR2 FQGTGA. This CDR3 is 14 amino acids long. CDR3 loop: CASSSGHQNTEAFF. The CDR3 region has the DNA TGTGCCAGCAGCTCGGGACACCAGAACACTGAAGCTTTCTTT.

This clone is a singleton in its sample. V is TRBV5-6 and J is TRBJ2-1; 7 nucleotides agree with TRBD2. Trimming at V came to 6 bases and at J to 2 bases, leaving 5 bases not matched to a gene. Germline CDR1 and CDR2: SGHDT and YYEEEE. The CDR3 has 14 residues. As DNA, the CDR3 is TGTGCCAGCAACCGGGGAGGGCCCTACAATGAGCAGTTCTTC. This gives the protein CASNRGGPYNEQFF.

This clone was observed once. The genes are TRBV5-1 and TRBJ2-3, with 10 bases aligning to TRBD2. The V gene's germline CDR1 is SGHRS and CDR2 YFSETQ. CDR3 size: 16 residues. Trimming removed 2 bases from V and 3 bases from J; junction bases left unmatched: 6. The chain's CDR3 is CASSFSLAGVTDTQYF. DNA for the CDR3: TGCGCCAGCAGCTTCTCCCTAGCGGGGGTAACAGATACGCAGTATTTT.

The CDR3 DNA follows: TGTGCCAGCAGTACAGGTCCCGAGGTGGAGACCCAGTACTTC. Protein sequence: CASSTGPEVETQYF. J is TRBJ2-5 and V is TRBV6-5; tentative D call: TRBD1 (5 bases). With 5 bases removed from V and 5 bases from J, the gap between germline ends came to 15 bases. The CDR3 consists of 14 residues. CDR1 is MNHEY, CDR2 SVGAGI, per germline.

The chain uses TRBV24-1 and TRBJ2-7; D might be TRBD2 (6 bases). CDR1 and CDR2 (germline): KGHDR, SFDVKD. This CDR3 comprises 16 residues. Between the trimmed V and J ends, which lost 3 bases and 7 bases, there was a span of 21 bases. The CDR3 protein is CATSDPPGDRLGEQYF. The CDR3 DNA sequence: TGTGCCACCAGTGATCCTCCGGGGGACCGTCTAGGAGAGCAGTACTTC.

In its sample, this clone was seen a few times. The rearrangement joins TRBV5-1 to TRBJ2-6; TRBD1 is a possible D gene (6 bases). V was trimmed by 4 bases and J by 1 base, leaving 12 bases between them. Germline CDR1 SGHRS, CDR2 YFSETQ. The CDR3 totals 16 residues. The CDR3 sequence: CASSRPQGSGANVLTF. The CDR3 DNA is TGCGCCAGCAGCAGACCACAGGGTTCTGGGGCCAACGTCCTGACTTTC.

This chain joins TRBV7-2 and TRBJ2-7, with 7 bases fitting TRBD1. The V segment lost 5 bases and the J segment 7 bases; nucleotides outside the gene matches: 11. CDR3 length equals 14 residues. The V gene's germline CDR1 is SGHTA and CDR2 FQGNSA. CDR3 in amino acids: CASSRDRESKEQYF. CDR3 DNA: TGTGCCAGCAGCCGGGACAGAGAGTCGAAGGAGCAGTACTTC.